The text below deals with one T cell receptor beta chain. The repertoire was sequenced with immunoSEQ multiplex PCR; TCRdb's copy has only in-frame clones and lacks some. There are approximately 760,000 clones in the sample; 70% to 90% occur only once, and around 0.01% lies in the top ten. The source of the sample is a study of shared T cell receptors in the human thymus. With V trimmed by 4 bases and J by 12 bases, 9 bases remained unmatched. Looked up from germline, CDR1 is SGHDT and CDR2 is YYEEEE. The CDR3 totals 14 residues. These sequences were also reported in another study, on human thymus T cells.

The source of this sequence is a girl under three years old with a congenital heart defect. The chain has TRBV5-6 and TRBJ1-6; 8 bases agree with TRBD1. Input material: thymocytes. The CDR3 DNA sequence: TGTGCCAGCAGCAGGGACAGGCCTGGGAGACCCCTCCACTTT. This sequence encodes CASSRDRPGRPLHF.